This TCR beta chain was observed in a study of blood T cell repertoires in COVID-19 (TCRdb year 2020). With regard to the full study: Samples covering the acute and convalescent phases of COVID-19 were provided by collaborators in the United States, Italy and Spain. The repertoires were released in a freely available public database intended as a resource for research on the immune response to SARS-CoV-2. Nearly every sample came with metadata listing a de-identified subject ID, COVID-19 status, age in years and sex. The samples were drawn from two sources: the first 160 participants of the ongoing ImmuneRACE study, and 1,200 or so subjects contributed by 6 global collaborators. The material from the prospective study consisted of cDNA or gDNA derived from T cells, B-cell-depleted T cells, or PBMCs. The dataset comprised deeply sampled blood TCRbeta repertoires from subjects exposed to, actively infected with, or recovered from COVID-19. Where available, HLA class I and class II types were obtained from metadata supplied by the sample provider rather than from assay-based typing. The paper's findings and limits, for the study overall: Clinical and demographic metadata were provided uncurated, with the amount varying by source and participant.

V loses 1 base at its end and J loses 5 bases; junction bases beyond the gene matches: 6. The CDR3 spans 17 residues, from the cysteine through the phenylalanine. This entry keeps only the CDR3 DNA: 51 bases, framed from base 1. CDR1 LGHNA and CDR2 YNFKEQ were looked up in the germline V gene. In the prospective study, participants were about 18 to 100 years old, resided in approximately 22 geographic areas of the United States, and were enrolled through a virtual design. Cohort assignment in the prospective study relied on participant-reported clinical history from a screening survey and a study questionnaire. Recovered participants in ImmuneRACE Cohort 3 were defined by two consecutive negative NP/OP PCR tests, clearance by a healthcare professional, or resolution of symptoms. In the prospective study, mobile phlebotomists collected whole blood, serum and a nasopharyngeal or oropharyngeal swab from each participant. Additional blood draws and questionnaires over an approximately 2-month period could optionally be provided by prospective study participants. Prospective study blood samples were shipped either frozen or at room temperature before DNA extraction.

As regards this clone: What this receptor recognizes is not known. There are no base qualities to consult, and no much larger clone falls within one base.

TCRbeta CDR3 regions were amplified from genomic DNA using the immunoSEQ Assay, a bias-controlled multiplex PCR. The original pipeline was this. Within the assay, amplification of reference gene primers was used to estimate how many nucleated cells each sample contained. Sequence reads were collapsed and filtered to measure the absolute abundance of every unique TCRbeta CDR3 rearrangement. Productive Simpson clonality was computed per sample as the square root of Simpson's diversity index over productive rearrangements. TCRdb took over this immuneACCESS table, retaining in-frame rearrangements with V and J assigned. Such tables are incomplete; in checked studies, under half of the missing clones stem from an unresolved V gene, and the remainder is unexplained. V and J calls plus clone size are reproduced from that table; the DNA served to infer D and trimming. This sample has about 190,000 clones in its table, and about 81% of those were observed once. The ten largest make up 3.2% of the sample.

Sequenced sample: PBMCs or T cells enriched from blood (not recorded which). This sequence originates from a woman in her twenties or thirties who had recovered from COVID-19. This sequence uses TRBV4-2 and TRBJ2-5, with 14 bases aligning to TRBD2. CDR3 reads: CASSQGTSGGMGETQYF. The DNA is TGTGCCAGCAGCCAAGGGACTAGCGGGGGGATGGGGGAGACCCAGTACTTC.